These 30 T cell receptor beta chains were all obtained from the same sample, sequenced in a study of blood T cell repertoires in COVID-19. Generated by immunoSEQ multiplex PCR, the TCRdb table keeps only in-frame clones and is missing some. The table shows about 34,000 clones, with 85% to 95% occurring only once. The sample consisted of peripheral blood. The origin of the receptors is a man in his sixties with active or convalescent COVID-19.

This clone was detected only a few times. The chain couples TRBV7-9 to TRBJ1-1; TRBD1 matches 7 bases. The germline V gene encodes CDR1 SEHNR and CDR2 FQNEAQ (reference sequence). J gave up 11 bases and V 2 bases, and 8 bases lay outside the gene matches. The CDR3 sequence is 13 residues long. The CDR3 here is CASSLKDRSGAFF. The CDR3 DNA reads as TGTGCCAGCAGCTTAAAGGACAGGTCCGGTGCTTTCTTT.

The V call is TRBV2, the J call TRBJ1-5; the match to TRBD1 covers 11 bases. The CDR3 loop spans 14 amino acids. Germline trimming cut 6 bases from V and 4 bases from J; bases unmatched to any gene: 2. Germline CDR1 reads SNHLY; CDR2 reads FYNNEI. The CDR3 DNA follows: TGTGCCAGCAGGGGACAGGGGGAAAATCAGCCCCAGCATTTT. This translates into CASRGQGENQPQHF. The whole variable domain, filled in from reference TRBV2 and TRBJ1-5, reads EPEVTQTPSHQVTQMGQEVILRCVPISNHLYFYWYRQILGQKVEFLVSFYNNEISEKSEIFDDQFSVERPDGSNFTLKIRSTKLEDSAMYFCASRGQGENQPQHFGDGTRLSIL.

V usage is TRBV5-1 and J usage is TRBJ2-3; D is unresolved. CDR3 length equals 14 residues. Between the trimmed V and J ends, which lost 2 bases and 0 bases, there was a span of 7 bases. The V gene's germline CDR1 is SGHRS and CDR2 YFSETQ. CDR3 amino acids: CASSFHGSTDTQYF. CDR3 coding DNA: TGCGCCAGCAGCTTCCACGGTAGCACAGATACGCAGTATTTT.

The rearrangement joins TRBV18 to TRBJ2-6, with 7 nucleotides matching TRBD2. The CDR3 spans 18 residues. Germline assignment: CDR1 KGHSH and CDR2 LQKENI. J was trimmed by 4 bases and V by 3 bases; bases with no gene match: 12. CDR3 sequence: CASSPTIVGGSGANVLTF. Written as DNA, the CDR3 is TGTGCCAGCTCACCCACAATAGTGGGGGGGTCAGGGGCCAACGTCCTGACTTTC.

This clone has more than one count but fewer than ten. J is TRBJ2-5 and V is TRBV7-9; TRBD1 matches 11 bases. V dropped 5 bases and J dropped 4; count of bases not matched to a gene: 9. Germline V CDR1 and CDR2: SEHNR, FQNEAQ (reference sequence). The CDR3 is 16 residues long. CDR3 nucleotides: TGTGCCAGCAGCCCGATAGGGACAGGGGGTGGAGAGACCCAGTACTTC. This sequence encodes CASSPIGTGGGETQYF.

The V call is TRBV29-1, the J call TRBJ2-6; no reliable D call. V gave up 6 bases and J gave up 0 bases, with 12 bases separating them. Germline CDR1 SQVTM, CDR2 ANQGSEA. This CDR3 has 15 amino acids. The CDR3 sequence: CSVWARSSGANVLTF. For the CDR3, the DNA is TGCAGCGTGTGGGCACGCAGCTCTGGGGCCAACGTCCTGACTTTC.

This clone occurred once. This chain connects TRBV5-1 to TRBJ2-1; D might be TRBD2 (6 bases). The germline gives CDR1 SGHRS, CDR2 YFSETQ. Deletions cut 2 bases from V and 7 bases from J, with 13 bases between. The CDR3 has 14 amino acids. The CDR3 is CASSFGGGRNEQFF. In nucleotides, the CDR3 is TGCGCCAGCAGCTTTGGGGGAGGAAGGAATGAGCAGTTCTTC.

The chain couples TRBV7-2 to TRBJ1-2; D remains unclear. Germline V lookup: CDR1 SGHTA, CDR2 FQGNSA. Trimming took 4 bases from V and 8 from J, leaving 11 bases between them. The CDR3 is made up of 12 amino acids. The CDR3 spells CASSSSLGGYTF. CDR3 DNA sequence: TGTGCCAGCAGCTCCAGTCTCGGGGGCTACACCTTC.

The chain has TRBV5-1 and TRBJ2-1; 8 bases are shared with TRBD1. The trim removed 4 bases at V and 4 bases at J, leaving 4 bases unmatched. The CDR3 extends over 14 amino acids. CDR1 and CDR2 from the germline V gene are SGHRS and YFSETQ. The CDR3 reads CASSPDRVYNEQFF. The CDR3 nucleotides read TGCGCCAGCAGCCCGGACAGGGTTTACAATGAGCAGTTCTTC.

This chain connects TRBV5-1 to TRBJ1-1; D is unclear. The CDR3 contains 14 residues. Germline CDR1 and CDR2: SGHRS and YFSETQ. V lost 1 base and J lost 5, with 12 bases in between. The CDR3 is CASSLNQAGTEAFF. CDR3 nucleotide sequence: TGCGCCAGCAGCTTGAATCAAGCGGGTACTGAAGCTTTCTTT.

V is TRBV20-1 and J is TRBJ1-2; the D gene is possibly TRBD1 (6 bases). The germline V gene has CDR1 DFQATT and CDR2 SNEGSKA (reference sequence). CDR3 length: 11 residues. V lost 6 bases and J 4 bases, leaving 9 bases between the germline ends. CDR3 loop: CSAGQPYGYTF. The CDR3 nucleotides read TGCAGTGCAGGACAGCCCTATGGCTACACCTTC.

This clone turned up a few times. The CDR3: CASSAGQGRGSPLHF. DNA for the CDR3: TGTGCCAGCAGCGCCGGACAGGGTAGGGGGTCACCCCTCCACTTT. This rearrangement joins TRBV9 to TRBJ1-6; 8 positions match TRBD1. The CDR3 runs 15 residues. CDR1 is SGDLS and CDR2 is YYNGEE in the germline V gene. The junction had 9 bases not matched to a gene; V was cut back by 3 bases and J by 10 bases.

This chain uses TRBV6-6 with TRBJ2-7, with D possibly being TRBD2 (5 bases). Germline lookup yields CDR1 MNHNY and CDR2 SVGAGI (reference sequence). The germline V and J ends were trimmed by 4 bases and 1 base, with 14 bases remaining between them. The CDR3 runs to 15 residues. CDR3 in amino acids: CASSFWASSSYEQYF. The CDR3 DNA is TGTGCCAGCAGTTTTTGGGCTAGCAGTTCCTACGAGCAGTACTTC.

The chain combines TRBV7-9 with TRBJ1-4; a possible D gene is TRBD1 (5 bases). Germline CDR1 SEHNR, CDR2 FQNEAQ (reference sequence). The CDR3 runs to 17 residues. Trimming cost V 1 base and J 4 bases, with 16 bases left between them. CDR3 in amino acids: CASSLVVGAGRNEKLFF. CDR3 nucleotides: TGTGCCAGCAGCTTAGTCGTTGGGGCCGGACGTAATGAAAAACTGTTTTTT.

The chain uses TRBV6-5 and TRBJ1-4; D perhaps matches TRBD1 (5 bases). CDR3 length: 15 residues. Trimming removed 4 bases from V and 6 bases from J, with 15 bases in between. The germline CDR1 and CDR2 sequences are MNHEY and SVGAGI. The CDR3 reads CASSLRGGGYEKLFF. In DNA, the CDR3 is TGTGCCAGCAGTTTGAGGGGAGGAGGTTATGAAAAACTGTTTTTT.

This clone came up once. The rearrangement links TRBV11-3 to TRBJ1-1, with D unresolved. The V gene lost 2 bases and the J gene lost 1 base, with 5 bases spanning the gap. Germline CDR1 SGHNT, CDR2 YENEEA. The CDR3 has 13 residues. CDR3 loop: CASSLTTNTEAFF. The CDR3 DNA reads as TGTGCCAGCAGCTTAACAACGAACACTGAAGCTTTCTTT.

The chain is built from TRBV27 and TRBJ2-7; TRBD1 matches 7 bases. J gave up 8 bases and V 0 bases, and 4 bases lay outside the gene matches. Germline CDR1 MNHEY, CDR2 SMNVEV (reference sequence). The CDR3 consists of 13 residues. The chain's CDR3 is CASSLSRTGKQYF. CDR3 DNA sequence: TGTGCCAGCAGTTTATCCCGGACAGGCAAGCAGTACTTC.

The V and J genes are TRBV2 and TRBJ2-5, with TRBD2 as a possible D gene (5 bases). Germline V gene data show CDR1 as SNHLY and CDR2 as FYNNEI. Between the trimmed V and J ends, which lost 1 base and 0 bases, there was a span of 9 bases. CDR3 size: 15 residues. The CDR3: CASSEGQRYQETQYF. The CDR3 DNA follows: TGTGCCAGCAGTGAAGGGCAGCGGTACCAAGAGACCCAGTACTTC.

The chain carries TRBV2 and TRBJ1-4; TRBD1 is a possible D gene (6 bases). The CDR3 is made up of 15 amino acids. Between the trimmed V and J ends, which lost 6 bases and 3 bases, there was a span of 14 bases. Germline V gives CDR1 SNHLY, CDR2 FYNNEI. The CDR3 DNA reads TGTGCCAGCAGCGCCGGAGGACAGCCTAATGAAAAACTGTTTTTT. This sequence encodes CASSAGGQPNEKLFF.

This chain uses TRBV9 with TRBJ2-1; 14 bases match TRBD2. The V segment lost 3 bases and the J segment 8 bases; nucleotides outside the gene matches: 4. The CDR3 sequence is 15 residues long. Germline values: CDR1 SGDLS, CDR2 YYNGEE. The CDR3 protein is CASSETSGGADEQFF. The CDR3 nucleotides are TGTGCCAGCAGCGAGACTAGCGGGGGGGCGGATGAGCAGTTCTTC.

The chain has TRBV12-3 or TRBV12-4 and TRBJ2-5, with D possibly being TRBD2 (5 bases). This CDR3 contains 13 residues. V gave up 4 bases and J gave up 3 bases, with 9 bases separating them. The CDR3 region has the DNA TGTGCCAGCAGTTGGCACGGGGAAGAGACCCAGTACTTC. It codes for CASSWHGEETQYF.

This chain links TRBV6-2 or TRBV6-3 with TRBJ1-5; D possibly corresponds to TRBD1 (5 bases). The V and J ends lost 6 bases and 6 bases respectively, with 15 bases between them. Germline CDR1 reads MNHEY; CDR2 reads SVGEGT. CDR3 length: 14 residues. The CDR3 loop reads CASSEATGRQPQHF. The CDR3, as DNA: TGTGCCAGCAGCGAAGCCACAGGACGTCAGCCCCAGCATTTT.

This rearrangement joins TRBV9 to TRBJ1-1; the D gene is possibly TRBD1 (5 bases). This CDR3 has 16 residues. Trimming took 2 bases from V and 0 from J, leaving 14 bases between them. From germline, CDR1 is SGDLS and CDR2 YYNGEE. The CDR3 region is CASSVTSAQVNTEAFF. The CDR3, as DNA: TGTGCCAGCAGCGTCACTTCGGCACAGGTGAACACTGAAGCTTTCTTT.

The genes are TRBV27 and TRBJ2-1, with D uncertain. The CDR3 length is 13 residues. The germline V gene encodes CDR1 MNHEY and CDR2 SMNVEV (reference sequence). With 8 bases removed from V and 4 bases from J, the gap between germline ends came to 12 bases. DNA for the CDR3: TGTGCCAGCCGGCGGAGTATTTACAATGAGCAGTTCTTC. This sequence encodes CASRRSIYNEQFF.

This CDR3 reads CASSPPGLTYNEQFF. CDR3 nucleotide sequence: TGCGCCAGCAGCCCCCCGGGACTAACCTACAATGAGCAGTTCTTC. V usage is TRBV5-1 and J usage is TRBJ2-1; 7 bases line up with TRBD2. The germline gives CDR1 SGHRS, CDR2 YFSETQ. The trim removed 4 bases at V and 2 bases at J, leaving 6 bases unmatched. There are 15 residues in the CDR3.

The CDR3 loop is CASSPNSGTGGVNTEAFF. The CDR3 region has the DNA TGTGCCAGCTCACCAAATAGCGGGACAGGGGGGGTGAACACTGAAGCTTTCTTT. This chain links TRBV18 with TRBJ1-1; 11 nucleotides line up with TRBD1. V trimming: 2 bases; J trimming: 0 bases; junction bases outside the gene matches: 8. The germline V gene has CDR1 KGHSH and CDR2 LQKENI. CDR3 length: 18 amino acids.

V gene TRBV28 combines with J gene TRBJ2-3; tentatively, D is TRBD2 (6 bases). The CDR3 runs to 16 residues. V was shortened by 4 bases and J by 5 bases, with 19 bases between the two germline ends. The V gene's germline CDR1 is MDHEN and CDR2 SYDVKM. CDR3 sequence: CASSSPGLGSGDTQYF. The CDR3, as DNA: TGTGCCAGCAGTTCGCCGGGACTTGGCTCGGGAGATACGCAGTATTTT. Combining the CDR3 with reference TRBV28 and TRBJ2-3 gives the whole variable domain DVKVTQSSRYLVKRTGEKVFLECVQDMDHENMFWYRQDPGLGLRLIYFSYDVKMKEKGDIPEGYSVSREKKERFSLILESASTNQTSMYLCASSSPGLGSGDTQYFGPGTRLTVL.

The genes are TRBV5-1 and TRBJ2-1; TRBD2 aligns across 9 bases. Trimming removed 0 bases from V and 6 bases from J; junction bases left unmatched: 7. The CDR3 is 16 residues long. Germline V gene lookup returns CDR1 SGHRS and CDR2 YFSETQ. CDR3 residues: CASSLDPSGATNEQFF. CDR3 nucleotides: TGCGCCAGCAGCTTGGATCCTAGCGGGGCTACCAATGAGCAGTTCTTC.

Regarding this clone: A read error may account for a junction end that differs from germline. The rearrangement links TRBV7-3 to TRBJ2-7, with 7 nucleotides matching TRBD2. Germline V lookup: CDR1 SGHTA, CDR2 FQGTGA. CDR3 length equals 15 residues. The CDR3 DNA sequence: TGTGCCAGCAGTTTAAAGGGCGGGGGTGGCTACGAGCAGTACTTC. Translating gives CASSLKGGGGYEQYF.

The V gene is TRBV25-1, the J gene TRBJ2-1; D is possibly TRBD1 (5 bases). Trimming left V 3 bases short and J 2 bases short, with 14 bases between. The length of the CDR3 is 16 residues. Germline V gene lookup returns CDR1 MGHDK and CDR2 SYGVNS. The CDR3 nucleotides are TGTGCCAGCAGTGACTCTTCCAGGGTCCCCTACAATGAGCAGTTCTTC. It yields the protein CASSDSSRVPYNEQFF.